This T cell receptor (beta chain) is drawn from a study of blood T cell repertoires in COVID-19. Overall study: Sites across the United States, Italy and Spain contributed samples from acute and convalescent COVID-19. The cDNA or gDNA used as material had been derived from T cells, B-cell-depleted T cells, or PBMCs.

Per the study methods: Amplified reference gene primers provided the basis for estimating nucleated cell counts. Profiled with immunoSEQ multiplex PCR; TCRdb holds only in-frame clones, not every one. V and J calls and clone size follow that table, whereas D and trimming were derived from the DNA. Of fewer than 200,000 clones in the sample, roughly 79% were seen once. With 0 bases clipped from V and 2 bases from J, the junction kept 2 bases outside the gene matches. CDR3 length: 15 residues. Germline V lookup: CDR1 SGHKS, CDR2 YYEKEE (reference sequence). Sequencing input: peripheral blood. This TCR came from a woman in her seventies with acute or convalescent COVID-19. This chain uses TRBV5-5 with TRBJ2-1; 7 bases align to TRBD1. CDR3 protein: CASSLEGQPYNEQFF. The CDR3 DNA reads as TGTGCCAGCAGCTTGGAGGGACAGCCCTACAATGAGCAGTTCTTC.